This TCR beta chain is drawn from a study of Siglec-9 on CD8 T cells in melanoma. Points from the study as a whole: In melanoma tumors, a Siglec-9-marked effector memory CD8+ subset reportedly appeared to accumulate.

TCRdb's copy holds only in-frame clones and misses some; the assay was immunoSEQ multiplex PCR. The sample contains under 1,500 clones, around 66% of which appear only once. Remarks on this clone: Its antigen is undetermined.

Germline V gene data show CDR1 as MNHEY and CDR2 as SVGAGI. V dropped 8 bases and J dropped 0 bases, with 13 bases sitting between them. The CDR3 contains 14 residues. The V gene is TRBV6-5, the J gene TRBJ1-2; unclear D gene. This TCR was recovered from a human donor in good health. The sequenced material came from Siglec-9+ CD8+ T cells sorted from blood. In DNA form, the CDR3 reads TGTGCCAGCGGCGAGGGATTAGCTAACTATGGCTACACCTTC. It encodes CASGEGLANYGYTF.